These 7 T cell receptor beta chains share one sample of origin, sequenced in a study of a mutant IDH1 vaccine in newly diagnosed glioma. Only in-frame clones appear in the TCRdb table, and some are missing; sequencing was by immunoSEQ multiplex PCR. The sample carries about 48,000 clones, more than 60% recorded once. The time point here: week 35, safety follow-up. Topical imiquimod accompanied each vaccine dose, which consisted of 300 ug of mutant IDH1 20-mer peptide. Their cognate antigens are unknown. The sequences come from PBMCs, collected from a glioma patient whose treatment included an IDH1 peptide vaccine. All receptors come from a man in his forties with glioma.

CDR3 region: CASSFRGDRGPAAEAFF. CDR3 DNA: TGTGCCAGCAGCTTTAGGGGGGACAGGGGGCCGGCTGCTGAAGCTTTCTTT. The genes are TRBV13 and TRBJ1-1; TRBD1 aligns across 12 bases. CDR1 is PRHDT and CDR2 is FYEKMQ in the germline V gene (reference sequence). Trimming cost V 3 bases and J 6 bases; bases outside gene matches: 11. CDR3 size: 17 residues.

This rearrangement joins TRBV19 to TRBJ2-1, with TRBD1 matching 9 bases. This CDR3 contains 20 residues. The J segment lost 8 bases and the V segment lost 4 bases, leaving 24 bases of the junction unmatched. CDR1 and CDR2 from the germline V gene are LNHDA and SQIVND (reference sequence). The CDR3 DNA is TGTGCCAGTAGTAGGCCCGGAGGGACAGGGTTTGGCCTAGGGAAGGATGAGCAGTTCTTC. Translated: CASSRPGGTGFGLGKDEQFF.

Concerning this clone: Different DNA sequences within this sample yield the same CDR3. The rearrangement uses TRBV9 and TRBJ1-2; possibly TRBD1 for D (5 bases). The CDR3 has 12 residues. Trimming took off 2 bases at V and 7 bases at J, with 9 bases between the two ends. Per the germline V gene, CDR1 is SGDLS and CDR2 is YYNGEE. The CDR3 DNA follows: TGTGCCAGCAGCGTCCAGGGCAGTGGCTACACCTTC. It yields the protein CASSVQGSGYTF.

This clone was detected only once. CDR3 coding DNA: TGTGCCTGGAGTGCTGGGACAGGTGGACAGCCCCAGCATTTT. It specifies CAWSAGTGGQPQHF. This sequence joins TRBV30 and TRBJ1-5, with 8 bases fitting TRBD1. The CDR3 is made up of 14 amino acids. Germline assignment: CDR1 GTSNPN and CDR2 SVGIG (reference sequence). The trim removed 1 base at V and 7 bases at J, leaving 6 bases unmatched.

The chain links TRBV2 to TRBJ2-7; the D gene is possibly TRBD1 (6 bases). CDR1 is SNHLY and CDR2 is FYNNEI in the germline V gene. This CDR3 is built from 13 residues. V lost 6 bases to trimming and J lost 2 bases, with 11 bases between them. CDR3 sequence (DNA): TGTGCCAGCAGCACAGGGCCCCCCTACGAGCAGTACTTC. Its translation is CASSTGPPYEQYF.

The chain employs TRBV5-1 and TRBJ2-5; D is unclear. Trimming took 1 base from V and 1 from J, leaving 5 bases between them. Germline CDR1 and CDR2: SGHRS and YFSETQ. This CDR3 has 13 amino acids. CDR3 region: CASSLYTQETQYF. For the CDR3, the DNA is TGCGCCAGCAGCTTGTACACCCAAGAGACCCAGTACTTC.

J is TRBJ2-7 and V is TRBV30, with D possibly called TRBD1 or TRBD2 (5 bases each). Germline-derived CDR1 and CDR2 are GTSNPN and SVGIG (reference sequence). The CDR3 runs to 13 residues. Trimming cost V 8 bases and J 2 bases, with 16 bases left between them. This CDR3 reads CAGKGTAAYEQYF. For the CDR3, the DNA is TGTGCCGGAAAGGGGACGGCAGCCTACGAGCAGTACTTC. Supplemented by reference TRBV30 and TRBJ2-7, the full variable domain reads SQTIHQWPATLVQPVGSPLSLECTVEGTSNPNLYWYRQAAGRGLQLLFYSVGIGQISSEVPQNLSASRPQDRQFILSSKKLLLSDSGFYLCAGKGTAAYEQYFGPGTRLTVT.